These T cell receptor beta chains were read from a single sample in a study of cytomegalovirus exposure and HLA in healthy donors. The table came from immunoSEQ multiplex PCR; TCRdb's copy has only in-frame clones and leaves some out. The profile shows approximately 190,000 clones, 75% to 85% of them singletons. Sequencing used PBMCs. These receptors were collected from a woman in her 50s in good health and CMV-seropositive. Both conserved end residues are part of each CDR3.

TRBV7-9 | 13 | CSSSLGTAYEQYF
TRBV6-5 | 13 | CASRQGGGSPLHF
TRBV6-1 | 15 | CASSEARAGTGELFF
TRBV6-1 | 16 | CASSEIGLGVGETQYF
TRBV29-1 | 15 | CSVVPGQGMNTEAFF
TRBV19 | 14 | CASSSQGLNTEAFF
TRBV7-2 | 16 | CASSSHSTGTNSPLHF
TRBV19 | 12 | CASSIPGDGYTF
TRBV28 | 16 | CASSLGNGAEAYEQYF
TRBV19 | 15 | CASSKTGGAWNEQFF
TRBV5-1 | 16 | CASSLGAGQGQETQYF
TRBV7-9 | 16 | CSSSPNAGQSNYGYTF
TRBV4-1 | 15 | CASSAGQGPTYEQYF
TRBV19 | 13 | CASSITYQGEQYF
TRBV6-5 | 14 | CASRRTVFGDEQYF
TRBV27 | 14 | CASSAASGGLRQYF
TRBV2 | 15 | CASSPPTGGYETQYF
TRBV30 | 13 | CAWRLDSFTEAFF
TRBV25-1 | 17 | CASSEGGAPGSRNEQFF
TRBV5-5 | 17 | CASSPGTALSTNQPQHF
TRBV6-1 | 14 | CASRSTTGGNTIYF
TRBV7-3 | 14 | CASSQTGTTGELFF
TRBV9 | 14 | CASSVAGGADTQYF
TRBV6-1 | 15 | CASSEWGLPNQPQHF
TRBV7-6 | 14 | CASSPIGGNQPQHF
TRBV28 | 15 | CASSGLAGGLDTQYF
TRBV6-5 | 13 | CASSPLRGSEQYF
TRBV27 | 15 | CATTPRGEDSDTQYF
TRBV7-9 | 15 | CASSRVGQGGYEQYF
TRBV6-5 | 14 | CASSRDTSTDTQYF
TRBV10-3 | 15 | CAISPTGFRANTIYF
TRBV11-2 | 17 | CASSSKRGQGTNSPLHF
TRBV7-9 | 12 | CSSSPGGEKLFF
TRBV7-9 | 14 | CASSLRQGRETQYF
TRBV10-3 | 13 | CAISDRGAGELFF
TRBV6-6 | 13 | CASSSLGGHGYTF
TRBV19 | 13 | CAAKGQVNYGYTF
TRBV19 | 14 | CASSDRGGTDTQYF
TRBV28 | 15 | CASSEGFGDSGKAFF
TRBV21-1 | 18 | CASSKPAVEYLHNQPQHF
TRBV9 | 14 | CASSSSQGDYGYTF
TRBV5-4 | 15 | CASSLDGTITDTQYF
TRBV2 | 14 | CATGLAGGQETQYF
TRBV5-4 | 13 | CASSHREQETQYF
TRBV11-2 | 16 | CASSLLGVSGANVLTF
TRBV7-9 | 15 | CASSRLAGGAYEQYF
TRBV15 | 15 | CATSTGTSGPYEQYF
TRBV19 | 14 | CASRETGIQETQYF
TRBV5-8 | 14 | CASSPGQYQETQYF
TRBV7-2 | 14 | CASSSGTSTDTQYF